Following are 11 T cell receptor beta chains from one sample sequenced in a study of long-term antiretroviral therapy in people with HIV. An immunoSEQ assay, version v3.0, was performed at survey level. The data were produced by immunoSEQ multiplex PCR, yet TCRdb's version contains in-frame clones alone and is incomplete. The sample holds approximately 25,000 clones, around 80% seen once. The sample was unsorted PBMCs, taken 3 years after starting antiretroviral therapy. These TCRs come from a man in his fifties with HIV.

The chain is built from TRBV4-1 and TRBJ1-1; a possible D gene is TRBD1 (5 bases). Germline V CDR1 and CDR2: MGHRA, YSYEKL. Trimming took off 7 bases at V and 4 bases at J, with 13 bases between the two ends. The CDR3 totals 13 residues. CDR3 amino acids: CASMGETSTEAFF. CDR3 nucleotides: TGCGCCAGCATGGGGGAAACCAGCACTGAAGCTTTCTTT.

This rearrangement joins TRBV14 to TRBJ2-3; D possibly corresponds to TRBD1 (6 bases). Trimming cost V 4 bases and J 0 bases, with 8 bases left between them. Germline CDR1 and CDR2: SGHDN and FVKESK. This CDR3 has 14 residues. CDR3 region: CASSPGQSTDTQYF. For the CDR3, the DNA is TGTGCCAGCAGCCCTGGACAGAGCACAGATACGCAGTATTTT.

J is TRBJ2-7 and V is TRBV28; D possibly corresponds to TRBD2 (5 bases). The CDR3 runs 14 residues. The germline V and J ends were trimmed by 6 bases and 2 bases, with 14 bases remaining between them. The V gene's germline CDR1 is MDHEN and CDR2 SYDVKM. CDR3 nucleotide sequence: TGTGCCAGCAGCCCCCTTGTGGGAGCCTACGAGCAGTACTTC. As protein: CASSPLVGAYEQYF.

V usage is TRBV5-1 and J usage is TRBJ2-4; maybe TRBD2 (5 bases). CDR1 and CDR2 from the germline V gene are SGHRS and YFSETQ. The length of the CDR3 is 16 residues. The ends were cut back, 2 bases at V and 3 bases at J, with 15 bases in the middle. CDR3 bases: TGCGCCAGCAGCTTTGCTAGCCAAGAAGACAAAAACATTCAGTACTTC. Its protein is CASSFASQEDKNIQYF.

This clone has only one observation. The rearrangement joins TRBV28 to TRBJ1-3, with unresolved D. The germline V gene encodes CDR1 MDHEN and CDR2 SYDVKM. V shed 2 bases and J shed 1 base, with 12 bases lying between them. The CDR3 has 16 residues. The CDR3 is CASSLRADDSGNTIYF. CDR3 DNA sequence: TGTGCCAGCAGTTTAAGGGCGGACGATTCTGGAAACACCATATATTTT. Drawing the rest from reference TRBV28 and TRBJ1-3, the complete variable domain is DVKVTQSSRYLVKRTGEKVFLECVQDMDHENMFWYRQDPGLGLRLIYFSYDVKMKEKGDIPEGYSVSREKKERFSLILESASTNQTSMYLCASSLRADDSGNTIYFGEGSWLTVV.

V is TRBV7-3 and J is TRBJ2-5; TRBD1 agrees at 11 bases. This CDR3 comprises 14 residues. Losses at the gene ends were 3 bases for V and 4 bases for J; bases not matched to a gene: 1. The germline V gene encodes CDR1 SGHTA and CDR2 FQGTGA. This chain's CDR3 is CASSLDRGRETQYF. The CDR3 coding sequence is TGTGCCAGCAGCTTGGACAGGGGGCGAGAGACCCAGTACTTC. The full variable domain, rest sourced from reference TRBV7-3 and TRBJ2-5, is GAGVSQTPSNKVTEKGKYVELRCDPISGHTALYWYRQSLGQGPEFLIYFQGTGAADDSGLPNDRFFAVRPEGSVSTLKIQRTERGDSAVYLCASSLDRGRETQYFGPGTRLLVL.

With respect to this clone: Germline is not matched at one junction end, which may reflect a read error. This sample also contains other DNA sequences that code for the same CDR3. The chain carries TRBV4-3 and TRBJ2-7; no definite D call. Germline V CDR1 and CDR2: LGHNA, YSLEER. The CDR3 totals 13 residues. The CDR3: CASSQRLTYEQYF. Written as DNA, the CDR3 is TGCGCCAGCAGCCAAAGGCTAACCTACGAGCAGTATTTC.

This chain uses TRBV5-1 with TRBJ2-7; 9 nucleotides align to TRBD1. The CDR3 consists of 15 residues. The germline CDR1 and CDR2 sequences are SGHRS and YFSETQ. The ends lost 0 bases at V and 5 bases at J; junction bases unmatched: 6. The CDR3 nucleotides read TGCGCCAGCAGCTTGGGGGGGACAGGGCCCCACGAGCAGTACTTC. Translation gives CASSLGGTGPHEQYF.

The chain uses TRBV5-4 and TRBJ2-7; TRBD2 matches 13 bases. V lost 4 bases, J lost 6 bases, and 10 bases stayed unmatched. Germline values: CDR1 SGHNT, CDR2 YYREEE (reference sequence). The CDR3 loop spans 16 amino acids. The CDR3: CASSPRTSGGRSEQYF. Here the CDR3 DNA reads TGTGCCAGCAGCCCGAGGACTAGCGGGGGAAGAAGCGAGCAGTACTTC.

The CDR3: CASSIRGPSLRGTGELFF. The CDR3 DNA reads as TGTGCCAGTAGTATACGGGGACCTAGCCTTCGAGGCACCGGGGAGCTGTTTTTT. The chain couples TRBV19 to TRBJ2-2; either TRBD1 or TRBD2 may fit D (5 bases each). Germline loops: CDR1 LNHDA, CDR2 SQIVND (reference sequence). The CDR3 length is 18 residues. Trimming shortened V by 2 bases and J by 4 bases, and 20 bases separated the two germline ends. Complete variable domain (other parts from reference TRBV19 and TRBJ2-2): DGGITQSPKYLFRKEGQNVTLSCEQNLNHDAMYWYRQDPGQGLRLIYYSQIVNDFQKGDIAEGYSVSREKKESFPLTVTSAQKNPTAFYLCASSIRGPSLRGTGELFFGEGSRLTVL.

This chain connects TRBV7-3 to TRBJ2-2, with 9 positions matching TRBD2. There are 17 residues in the CDR3. Germline V CDR1 and CDR2: SGHTA, FQGTGA. Germline trimming cut 2 bases from V and 9 bases from J; bases unmatched to any gene: 13. In nucleotides, the CDR3 is TGTGCCAGCAGCTTATTTCTCCCCCAGCGGGGGGACAGGGAGCTGTTTTTT. Protein: CASSLFLPQRGDRELFF.